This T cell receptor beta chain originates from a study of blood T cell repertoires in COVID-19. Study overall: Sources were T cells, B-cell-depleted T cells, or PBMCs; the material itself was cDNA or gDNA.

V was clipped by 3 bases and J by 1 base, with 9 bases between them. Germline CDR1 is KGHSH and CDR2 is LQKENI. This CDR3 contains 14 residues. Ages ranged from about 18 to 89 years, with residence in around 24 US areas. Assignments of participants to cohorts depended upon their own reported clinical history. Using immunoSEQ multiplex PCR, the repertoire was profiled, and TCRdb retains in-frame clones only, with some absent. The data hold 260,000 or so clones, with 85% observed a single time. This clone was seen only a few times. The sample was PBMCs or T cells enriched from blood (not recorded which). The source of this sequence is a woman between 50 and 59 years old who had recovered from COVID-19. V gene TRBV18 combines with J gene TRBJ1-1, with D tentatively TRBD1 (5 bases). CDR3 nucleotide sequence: TGTGCCAGCTCACCCCAGGGAGGGAACACTGAAGCTTTCTTT. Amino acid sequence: CASSPQGGNTEAFF.